Below are 12 T cell receptor beta chains sequenced from a single sample in a study of blood T cell repertoires in COVID-19. TCRdb keeps only in-frame clones here, not all; method: immunoSEQ multiplex PCR. This sample yields fewer than 450,000 clones, of which 88% are seen a single time; 0.9% to 1.5% belongs to the top ten. Specimen: PBMCs or T cells enriched from blood (not recorded which). All receptors come from a woman between 18 and 29 years old who had recovered from COVID-19.

This clone was seen a handful of times. J is TRBJ2-5 and V is TRBV7-2; 8 bases align to TRBD1. Trimming at V came to 5 bases and at J to 3 bases, leaving 14 bases not matched to a gene. Germline CDR1 reads SGHTA; CDR2 reads FQGNSA. There are 17 residues in the CDR3. The CDR3 protein is CASSTHPPGGLKETQYF. The DNA of the CDR3 is TGTGCCAGCAGCACCCACCCCCCAGGGGGCTTAAAAGAGACCCAGTACTTC. Together with reference TRBV7-2 and TRBJ2-5, the CDR3 gives the full variable domain: GAGVSQSPSNKVTEKGKDVELRCDPISGHTALYWYRQSLGQGLEFLIYFQGNSAPDKSGLPSDRFSAERTGGSVSTLTIQRTQQEDSAVYLCASSTHPPGGLKETQYFGPGTRLLVL.

The genes are TRBV5-1 and TRBJ1-2; 7 nucleotides line up with TRBD1. CDR3 size: 14 residues. The V and J ends lost 1 base and 4 bases, in that order; junction bases with no gene match: 4. The germline V gene encodes CDR1 SGHRS and CDR2 YFSETQ. The DNA for the CDR3 is TGCGCCAGCAGCTTGTCGACAGGGAGCTATGGCTACACCTTC. It specifies CASSLSTGSYGYTF.

The chain links TRBV24-1 to TRBJ1-5; 11 bases match TRBD1. CDR3 length equals 17 residues. Per the germline V gene, CDR1 is KGHDR and CDR2 is SFDVKD. Germline trimming cut 2 bases from V and 5 bases from J; bases unmatched to any gene: 7. DNA for the CDR3: TGTGCCACCAGTGATTCCAGGACAGGGGGCGCCGATCAGCCCCAGCATTTT. Residues: CATSDSRTGGADQPQHF.

Only one count was recorded for this clone. The V and J genes are TRBV5-6 and TRBJ2-3, with 7 bases fitting TRBD2. Germline-derived CDR1 and CDR2 are SGHDT and YYEEEE. The CDR3 consists of 16 residues. The junction had 9 bases not matched to a gene; V was cut back by 1 base and J by 4 bases. CDR3 in DNA: TGTGCCAGCAGCTTGTCGGCTAGCGGCCCTGCAGATACGCAGTATTTT. Amino acid sequence: CASSLSASGPADTQYF.

The genes are TRBV29-1 and TRBJ1-3; TRBD1 agrees at 10 bases. The V gene's germline CDR1 is SQVTM and CDR2 ANQGSEA. The CDR3 consists of 19 residues. With V trimmed by 6 bases and J by 3 bases, 20 bases remained unmatched. The CDR3 DNA is TGCAGCGTCGCGCGACTTTGGGACAGGGGACTATCACTTGGAAACACCATATATTTT. This sequence encodes CSVARLWDRGLSLGNTIYF.

The CDR3 DNA sequence: TGTGCCACCCGTCCCGGGACAGGGAAAACCTACGAGCAGTACTTC. It translates to CATRPGTGKTYEQYF. This sequence joins TRBV7-9 and TRBJ2-7; 9 bases match TRBD1. V lost 10 bases, J lost 2 bases, and 12 bases stayed unmatched. Germline CDR1 is SEHNR and CDR2 is FQNEAQ (reference sequence). The length of the CDR3 is 15 residues. The whole variable domain, remainder taken from reference TRBV7-9 and TRBJ2-7, is DTGVSQNPRHKITKRGQNVTFRCDPISEHNRLYWYRQTLGQGPEFLTYFQNEAQLEKSRLLSDRFSAERPKGSFSTLEIQRTEQGDSAMYLCATRPGTGKTYEQYFGPGTRLTVT.

The CDR3 is CASSVGTGDEKLFF. The CDR3 bases are TGTGCCAGCAGTGTCGGGACAGGGGATGAAAAACTGTTTTTT. The V gene is TRBV2, the J gene TRBJ1-4, with TRBD1 matching over 10 bases. The trim removed 4 bases at V and 6 bases at J, leaving 2 bases unmatched. The CDR3 runs 14 residues. Looked up from germline, CDR1 is SNHLY and CDR2 is FYNNEI.

V gene TRBV27 combines with J gene TRBJ1-5; 7 nucleotides line up with TRBD1. Germline values: CDR1 MNHEY, CDR2 SMNVEV (reference sequence). Losses at the gene ends were 5 bases for V and 7 bases for J; bases not matched to a gene: 8. This CDR3 spans 14 amino acids. The CDR3 is CASSLDRDYQPQHF. CDR3 DNA: TGTGCCAGCAGTCTTGACAGGGATTACCAGCCCCAGCATTTT.

This clone was detected only once. This sequence joins TRBV7-9 and TRBJ1-6, with a possible D match to TRBD1 (5 bases). The CDR3 has 16 amino acids. The V gene lost 5 bases and the J gene lost 7 bases, with 18 bases spanning the gap. Germline CDR1 is SEHNR and CDR2 is FQNEAQ (reference sequence). The CDR3 DNA reads as TGTGCCAGCAGCCAATCAGACAGTTCCCCGAATTCACCCCTCCACTTT. Translation: CASSQSDSSPNSPLHF. Using reference TRBV7-9 and TRBJ1-6 for the parts outside the CDR3, the full variable domain is DTGVSQNPRHKITKRGQNVTFRCDPISEHNRLYWYRQTLGQGPEFLTYFQNEAQLEKSRLLSDRFSAERPKGSFSTLEIQRTEQGDSAMYLCASSQSDSSPNSPLHFGNGTRLTVT.

The chain couples TRBV7-3 to TRBJ2-3; TRBD2 matches at 8 bases. Germline-derived CDR1 and CDR2 are SGHTA and FQGTGA. V was pared by 4 bases and J by 5 bases, with 5 bases of the junction left unmatched. The CDR3 contains 14 residues. The CDR3 DNA reads TGTGCCAGCAGCTCCCTCGGGGGGGGAGATACGCAGTATTTT. It translates to CASSSLGGGDTQYF.

The gene calls are TRBV19 and TRBJ1-2; 8 nucleotides line up with TRBD1. The J segment lost 7 bases and the V segment lost 6 bases, leaving 10 bases of the junction unmatched. Germline CDR1 LNHDA, CDR2 SQIVND (reference sequence). This CDR3 comprises 14 residues. This chain's CDR3 is CASSGTRTGLGYTF. The DNA for the CDR3 is TGTGCCAGTAGCGGCACCCGGACAGGGCTTGGCTACACCTTC.

This clone occurred once. This chain links TRBV5-4 with TRBJ1-3; D uncertain. Germline CDR1 is SGHNT and CDR2 is YYREEE (reference sequence). Deletions cut 4 bases from V and 8 bases from J, with 19 bases between. The CDR3 extends over 15 amino acids. The CDR3: CASSPFEDPYYTIYF. The CDR3 DNA follows: TGTGCCAGCAGCCCCTTTGAGGATCCCTATTACACCATATATTTT.